The rows below give T cell receptor beta chains drawn from one sample of a study of blood T cells in healthy people across ages. TCRdb called the 5' RACE reads again in MiXCR, with one record for every CDR3 protein. This sample yields 850,000 to 1,000,000 distinct CDR3 sequences, of which roughly 43% are seen a single time; under 15% belongs to the top ten. Sequenced sample: blood. These receptors all come from a man between 25 and 39 years old in good health. CDR3s include the opening cysteine and the closing phenylalanine or tryptophan. The order of the fields is V gene, clone size, D gene, J gene, CDR3 protein, CDR3 DNA. A D gene is named only where the DNA matches it firmly. Size values are once, few and many counts, or a class for expanded clones, and some rows have none.

TRBV7-9	few	.	TRBJ1-6	CASSLVDRYSPLHF	TGTGCCAGCAGCTTAGTGGACAGATATTCACCCCTCCACTTT
TRBV21-1	few	.	TRBJ2-5	CASRGRAGRTRKETQYF	TGTGCCAGCAGGGGGAGGGCAGGGCGTACTCGGAAAGAGACCCAGTACTTC
TRBV6-4	.	.	TRBJ2-1	CASSAGRNEQFF	TGTGCCAGCAGTGCGGGCCGGAATGAGCAGTTCTTC
TRBV6-4	.	.	TRBJ2-1	CASSSRGREYNEQFF	TGTGCCAGCAGTTCCCGCGGGCGGGAATACAATGAGCAGTTCTTC
TRBV6-1	.	.	TRBJ2-5	CASRPGPLQGTQYF	TGTGCCAGCCGGCCAGGACCGTTACAAGGGACCCAGTACTTC
TRBV5-1	many	.	TRBJ2-1	CASSLEIQSQQFF	TGCGCCAGCAGCTTGGAGATACAGTCCCAGCAGTTCTTC
TRBV7-9	.	.	TRBJ1-4	CASSPWDKLNEKLFF	TGTGCCAGCAGCCCTTGGGACAAGCTAAATGAAAAACTGTTTTTT
TRBV4-2	.	.	TRBJ2-3	CASSQGSGGHTQYF	TGTGCCAGCAGCCAGGGATCGGGGGGCCATACGCAGTATTTT
TRBV29-1	.	.	TRBJ2-7	CSVAGEGYGQYF	TGCAGCGTTGCGGGGGAAGGGTACGGGCAGTACTTC
TRBV7-2	.	.	TRBJ1-2	CASSHRDSLGYTF	TGTGCCAGCAGCCACAGGGACTCGTTGGGCTACACCTTC
TRBV20-1	few	TRBD2	TRBJ2-3	CSALRLAGGSDTQYF	TGCAGTGCTCTTCGACTAGCGGGGGGTTCAGATACGCAGTATTTT
TRBV5-1	many	TRBD1	TRBJ1-4	CASSRGQGPNEKLFF	TGCGCCAGCAGCCGTGGACAGGGGCCTAATGAAAAACTGTTTTTT
TRBV6-5	.	.	TRBJ2-3	CASGRKGTDTQYF	TGTGCCAGCGGAAGGAAGGGCACAGATACGCAGTATTTT
TRBV5-1	few	.	TRBJ1-4	CASSPQVGRTNEKLFF	TGCGCCAGCAGCCCGCAAGTTGGGCGAACTAATGAAAAACTGTTTTTT
TRBV5-4	.	.	TRBJ2-1	CASRRGGAQETQFF	TGTGCCAGTCGACGGGGCGGAGCCCAAGAGACCCAGTTCTTC
TRBV7-8	.	TRBD1	TRBJ2-5	CASSSPWGQGKQETQYF	TGTGCCAGCAGCTCCCCGTGGGGACAGGGTAAACAAGAGACCCAGTACTTC
TRBV10-3	many	.	TRBJ2-1	CAISELMDSRYNEQFF	TGTGCCATCAGTGAGTTGATGGACAGCAGATACAATGAGCAGTTCTTC
TRBV5-5	.	.	TRBJ2-4	CASSLGGSSDIQYF	TGTGCCAGCAGCTTAGGGGGCTCTAGCGACATTCAGTACTTC
TRBV27	.	TRBD2	TRBJ2-1	CASSLSQRGSYNEQFF	TGTGCCAGCAGTTTATCGCAGCGGGGCTCCTACAATGAGCAGTTCTTC
TRBV12-3/TRBV12-4	.	TRBD1	TRBJ2-7	CASSLRHGQGSEQYF	TGTGCCAGCAGTTTAAGGCACGGACAGGGGAGCGAGCAGTACTTC
TRBV29-1	.	.	TRBJ1-2	CSVEVQGNYGYTF	TGCAGCGTTGAGGTTCAGGGAAACTATGGCTACACCTTC
TRBV10-3	many	TRBD1	TRBJ2-7	CAISVFGQGLSYEQYF	TGTGCCATCAGTGTATTTGGACAGGGACTTTCATACGAGCAGTACTTC
TRBV12-3/TRBV12-4	few	.	TRBJ1-6	CASRPGGTQNSPLHF	TGTGCCAGCAGACCTGGGGGGACTCAGAATTCACCCCTCCACTTT
TRBV29-1	.	.	TRBJ2-1	CSAESTNEQFF	TGCAGCGCAGAGAGTACCAATGAGCAGTTCTTC
TRBV5-1	few	TRBD2	TRBJ2-4	CASSPTAGGPNIQYF	TGCGCCAGCAGCCCAACAGCGGGGGGGCCGAACATTCAGTACTTC
TRBV9	many	TRBD1	TRBJ2-5	CASSVDLGGTGGPQYF	TGTGCCAGCAGCGTAGATTTAGGAGGGACAGGGGGCCCGCAGTACTTC
TRBV7-3	.	.	TRBJ2-6	CASKTSSGANVLTF	TGTGCCAGCAAGACTAGCTCTGGGGCCAACGTCCTGACTTTC
TRBV7-9	.	.	TRBJ1-4	CASSLRQDSEKLFF	TGTGCCAGCAGCCTACGGCAGGACAGCGAAAAACTGTTTTTT
TRBV4-2	.	.	TRBJ1-2	CASSQDRERYTF	TGTGCCAGCAGCCAAGACAGGGAACGCTACACCTTC
TRBV2	.	.	TRBJ1-5	CASSRFSGGQPQHF	TGTGCCAGCAGCCGGTTTTCCGGGGGTCAGCCCCAGCATTTT
TRBV10-3	.	TRBD2	TRBJ2-4	CAAGGLAKNIQYF	TGTGCCGCGGGGGGACTAGCCAAAAACATTCAGTACTTC
TRBV20-1	.	TRBD2	TRBJ2-3	CSAHIAGGTRIETQYF	TGCAGTGCTCATATAGCGGGGGGGACCCGAATAGAGACGCAGTATTTT
TRBV10-3	.	TRBD2	TRBJ2-7	CAISVALAESSYEQYF	TGTGCCATCAGTGTAGCGCTAGCGGAGAGCTCCTACGAGCAGTACTTC
TRBV20-1	few	TRBD2	TRBJ2-5	CSAKALAGPETQYF	TGCAGTGCCAAAGCTCTAGCGGGGCCAGAGACCCAGTACTTC
TRBV4-2	few	TRBD1	TRBJ1-6	CASSHPPRTGRLSSYNSPLHF	TGTGCCAGCAGCCATCCTCCCCGGACAGGGCGCCTTAGCTCCTATAATTCACCCCTCCACTTT
TRBV6-5	.	.	TRBJ2-2	CASSLGDSGELFF	TGTGCCAGCAGTCTAGGCGATTCCGGGGAGCTGTTTTTT
TRBV7-9	.	.	TRBJ2-5	CASSSSLEGETQYF	TGTGCCAGCAGCTCCTCCCTAGAGGGAGAGACCCAGTACTTC
TRBV5-6	.	.	TRBJ2-7	CASSFRQVIYEQYF	TGTGCCAGCAGTTTCCGACAGGTAATCTACGAGCAGTACTTC
TRBV3-1	.	TRBD1	TRBJ1-2	CASGTGGATYGYTF	TGTGCCAGCGGCACAGGGGGCGCGACCTATGGCTACACCTTC
TRBV11-3	.	.	TRBJ2-2	CASSSHRVTGELFF	TGTGCCAGCAGCTCGCACAGGGTCACCGGGGAGCTGTTTTTT
TRBV6-2/TRBV6-3	.	.	TRBJ1-1	CASSPGTRDTEAFF	TGTGCCAGCAGTCCAGGAACCAGGGACACTGAGGCTTTCTTT
TRBV5-1	.	TRBD1	TRBJ1-4	CASCPGTGNEKLFF	TGCGCCAGCTGTCCCGGGACAGGGAATGAAAAACTGTTTTTT
TRBV4-1	.	TRBD1	TRBJ1-1	CASSQVYRGGGEAFF	TGCGCCAGCAGCCAAGTCTACAGGGGCGGTGGTGAAGCTTTCTTT
TRBV4-1	.	.	TRBJ1-2	CASSQRQGANSYGYTF	TGCGCCAGCAGCCAACGCCAGGGAGCGAATAGCTATGGCTACACCTTC
TRBV20-1	.	TRBD2	TRBJ2-1	CSAREAVGLSYNEQFF	TGCAGTGCTAGAGAGGCGGTGGGACTATCCTACAATGAGCAGTTCTTC